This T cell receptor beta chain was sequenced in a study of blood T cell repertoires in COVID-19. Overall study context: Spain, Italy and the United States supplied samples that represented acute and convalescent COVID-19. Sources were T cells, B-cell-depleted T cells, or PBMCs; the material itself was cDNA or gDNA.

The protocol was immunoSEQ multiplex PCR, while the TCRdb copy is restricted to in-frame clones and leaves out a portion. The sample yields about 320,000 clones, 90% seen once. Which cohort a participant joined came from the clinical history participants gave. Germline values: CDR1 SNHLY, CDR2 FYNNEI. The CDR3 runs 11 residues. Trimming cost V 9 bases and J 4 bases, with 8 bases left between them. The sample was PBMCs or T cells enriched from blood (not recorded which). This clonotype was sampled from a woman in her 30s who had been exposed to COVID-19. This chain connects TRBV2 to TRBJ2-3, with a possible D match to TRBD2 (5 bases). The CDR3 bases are TGTGCCAGGCGGGTGGCAGATACGCAGTATTTT. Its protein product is CARRVADTQYF.